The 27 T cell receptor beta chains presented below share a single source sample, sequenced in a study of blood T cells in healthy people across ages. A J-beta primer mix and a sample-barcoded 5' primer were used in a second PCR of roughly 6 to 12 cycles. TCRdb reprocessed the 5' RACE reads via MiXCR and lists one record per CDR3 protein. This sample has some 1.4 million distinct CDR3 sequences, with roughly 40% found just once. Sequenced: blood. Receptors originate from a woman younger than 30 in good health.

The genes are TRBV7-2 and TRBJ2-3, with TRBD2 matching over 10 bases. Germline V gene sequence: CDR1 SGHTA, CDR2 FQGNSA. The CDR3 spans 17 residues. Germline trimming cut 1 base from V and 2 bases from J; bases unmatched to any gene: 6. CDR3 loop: CASSLESLAGDTDTQYF. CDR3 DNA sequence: TGTGCCAGCAGCTTAGAGTCCCTAGCGGGAGACACAGATACGCAGTATTTT.

The CDR3: CASSQEVAGVGTQYF. The CDR3 DNA follows: TGTGCCAGCAGCCAGGAGGTAGCGGGTGTGGGGACCCAGTACTTC. This chain joins TRBV3-1 and TRBJ2-5; 7 nucleotides agree with TRBD2. The CDR3 is 15 amino acids. Trimming cost V 3 bases and J 7 bases; bases outside gene matches: 11. The germline CDR1 and CDR2 sequences are LGHDT and YNNKEL (reference sequence).

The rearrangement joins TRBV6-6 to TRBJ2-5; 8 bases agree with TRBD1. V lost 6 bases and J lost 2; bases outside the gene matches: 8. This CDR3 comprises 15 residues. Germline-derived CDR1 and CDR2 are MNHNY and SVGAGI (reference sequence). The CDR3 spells CASRPTGVGQETQYF. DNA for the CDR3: TGTGCCAGCAGACCGACAGGGGTCGGGCAAGAGACCCAGTACTTC.

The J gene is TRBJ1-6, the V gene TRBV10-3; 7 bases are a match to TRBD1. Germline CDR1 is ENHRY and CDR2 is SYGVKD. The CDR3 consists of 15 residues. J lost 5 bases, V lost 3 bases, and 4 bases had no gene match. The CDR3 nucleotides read TGTGCCATCAGTGAATCGGGACAGAATAATTCACCCCTCCACTTT. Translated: CAISESGQNNSPLHF.

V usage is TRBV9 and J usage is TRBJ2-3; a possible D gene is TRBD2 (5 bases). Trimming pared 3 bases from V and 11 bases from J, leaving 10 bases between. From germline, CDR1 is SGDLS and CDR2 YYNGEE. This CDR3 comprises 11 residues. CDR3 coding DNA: TGTGCCAGCAGCGCGGACCGGGGGCAGTATTTT. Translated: CASSADRGQYF. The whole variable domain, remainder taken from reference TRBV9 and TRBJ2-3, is DSGVTQTPKHLITATGQRVTLRCSPRSGDLSVYWYQQSLDQGLQFLIQYYNGEERAKGNILERFSAQQFPDLHSELNLSSLELGDSALYFCASSADRGQYFGPGTRLTVL.

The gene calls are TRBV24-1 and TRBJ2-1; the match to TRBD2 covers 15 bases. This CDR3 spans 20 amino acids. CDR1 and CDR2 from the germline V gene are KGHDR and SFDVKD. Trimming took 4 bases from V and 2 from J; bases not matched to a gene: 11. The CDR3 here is CATSDPSGTSGGLAYNEQFF. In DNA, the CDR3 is TGTGCCACCAGTGACCCCTCCGGGACTAGCGGGGGGTTAGCCTACAATGAGCAGTTCTTC.

The CDR3 region has the DNA TGCAGTGCTAGAGATCGTAATAGGGGGCCCCGTTTGAACACTGAAGCTTTCTTT. Translating it yields CSARDRNRGPRLNTEAFF. The rearrangement links TRBV20-1 to TRBJ1-1; 7 bases fit TRBD1. Germline CDR1 DFQATT, CDR2 SNEGSKA (reference sequence). The junction had 13 bases not matched to a gene; V was cut back by 0 bases and J by 0 bases. CDR3 length: 18 amino acids.

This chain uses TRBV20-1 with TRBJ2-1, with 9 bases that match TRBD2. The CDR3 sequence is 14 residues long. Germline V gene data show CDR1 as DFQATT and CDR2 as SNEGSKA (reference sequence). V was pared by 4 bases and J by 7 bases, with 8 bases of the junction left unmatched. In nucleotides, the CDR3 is TGCAGTGCTAAGAGCGGGAGGTTGATTAATGAGCAGTTCTTC. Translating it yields CSAKSGRLINEQFF.

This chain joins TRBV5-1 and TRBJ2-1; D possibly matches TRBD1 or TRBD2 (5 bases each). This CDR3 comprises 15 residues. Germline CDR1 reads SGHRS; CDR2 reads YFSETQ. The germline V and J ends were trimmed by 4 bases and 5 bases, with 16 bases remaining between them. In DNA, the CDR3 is TGCGCCAGCAGCATGGACTGGGTGGGGCACAATGAGCAGTTCTTC. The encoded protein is CASSMDWVGHNEQFF.

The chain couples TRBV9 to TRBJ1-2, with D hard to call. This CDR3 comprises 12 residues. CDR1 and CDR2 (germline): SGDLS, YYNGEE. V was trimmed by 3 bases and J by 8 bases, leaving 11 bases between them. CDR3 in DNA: TGTGCCAGCAGCGCCGAAGAGGGCGGCTACACCTTC. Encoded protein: CASSAEEGGYTF.

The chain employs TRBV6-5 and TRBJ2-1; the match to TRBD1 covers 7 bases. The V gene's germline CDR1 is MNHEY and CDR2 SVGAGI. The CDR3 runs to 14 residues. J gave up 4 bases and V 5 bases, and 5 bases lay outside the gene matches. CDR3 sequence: CASSTQGRYNEQFF. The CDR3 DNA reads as TGTGCCAGCAGTACACAGGGGAGATACAATGAGCAGTTCTTC.

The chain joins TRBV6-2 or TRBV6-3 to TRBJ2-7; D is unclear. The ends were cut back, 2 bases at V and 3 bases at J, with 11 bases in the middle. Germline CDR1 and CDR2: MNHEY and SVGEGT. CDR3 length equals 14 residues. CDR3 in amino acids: CASSYRPDRYEQYF. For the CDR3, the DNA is TGTGCCAGCAGTTACAGGCCAGACCGCTACGAGCAGTACTTC.

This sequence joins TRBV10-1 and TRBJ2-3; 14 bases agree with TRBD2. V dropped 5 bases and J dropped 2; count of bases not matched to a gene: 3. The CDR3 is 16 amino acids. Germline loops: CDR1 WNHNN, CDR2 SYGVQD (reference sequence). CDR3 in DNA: TGCGCCAGCAGTCGGACTAGCGGGGGGCACACAGATACGCAGTATTTT. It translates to CASSRTSGGHTDTQYF.

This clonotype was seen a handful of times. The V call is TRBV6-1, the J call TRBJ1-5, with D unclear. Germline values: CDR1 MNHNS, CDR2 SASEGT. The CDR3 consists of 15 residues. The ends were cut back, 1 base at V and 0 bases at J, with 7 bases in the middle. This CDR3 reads CASSEVGISNQPQHF. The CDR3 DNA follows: TGTGCCAGCAGTGAAGTAGGGATTAGCAATCAGCCCCAGCATTTT.

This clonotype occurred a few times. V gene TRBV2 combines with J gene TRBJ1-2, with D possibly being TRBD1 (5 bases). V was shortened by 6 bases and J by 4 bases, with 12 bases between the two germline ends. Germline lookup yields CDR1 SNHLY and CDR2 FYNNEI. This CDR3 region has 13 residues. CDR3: CASRSQGPYGYTF. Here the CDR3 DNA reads TGTGCCAGCAGGTCCCAGGGCCCCTATGGCTACACCTTC.

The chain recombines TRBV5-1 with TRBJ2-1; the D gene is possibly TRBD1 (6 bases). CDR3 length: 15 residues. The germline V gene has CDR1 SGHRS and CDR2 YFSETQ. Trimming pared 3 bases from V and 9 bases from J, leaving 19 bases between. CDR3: CASSWYGPGESEQFF. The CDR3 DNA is TGCGCCAGCAGCTGGTACGGCCCAGGGGAAAGTGAGCAGTTCTTC. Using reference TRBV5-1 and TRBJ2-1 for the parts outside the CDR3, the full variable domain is KAGVTQTPRYLIKTRGQQVTLSCSPISGHRSVSWYQQTPGQGLQFLFEYFSETQRNKGNFPGRFSGRQFSNSRSEMNVSTLELGDSALYLCASSWYGPGESEQFFGPGTRLTVL.

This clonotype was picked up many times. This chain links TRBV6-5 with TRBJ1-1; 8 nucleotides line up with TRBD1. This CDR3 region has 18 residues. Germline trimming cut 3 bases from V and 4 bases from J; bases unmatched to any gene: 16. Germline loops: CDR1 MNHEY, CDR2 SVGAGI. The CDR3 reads CASSYYRGASRKATEAFF. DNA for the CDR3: TGTGCCAGCAGTTATTACAGGGGGGCGTCCCGGAAGGCCACTGAAGCTTTCTTT.

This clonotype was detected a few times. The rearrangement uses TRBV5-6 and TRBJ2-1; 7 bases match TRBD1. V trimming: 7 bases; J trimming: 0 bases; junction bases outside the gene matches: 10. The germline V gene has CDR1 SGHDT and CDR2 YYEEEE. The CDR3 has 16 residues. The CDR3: CASFYAGTASYNEQFF. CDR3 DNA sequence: TGTGCCAGCTTCTACGCCGGGACAGCCTCCTACAATGAGCAGTTCTTC.

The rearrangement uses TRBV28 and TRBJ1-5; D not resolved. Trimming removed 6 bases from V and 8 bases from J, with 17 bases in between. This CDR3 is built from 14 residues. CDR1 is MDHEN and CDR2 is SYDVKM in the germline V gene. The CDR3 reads CASSLGVRFEPQHF. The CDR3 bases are TGTGCCAGCAGCCTCGGGGTCCGATTCGAGCCCCAGCATTTT.

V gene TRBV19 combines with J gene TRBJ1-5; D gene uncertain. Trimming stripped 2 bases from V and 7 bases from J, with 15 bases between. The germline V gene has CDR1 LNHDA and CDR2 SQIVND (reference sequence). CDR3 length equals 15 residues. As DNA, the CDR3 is TGTGCCAGTAGTATAATCGACGGACTAGGGCAGCCCCAGCATTTT. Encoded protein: CASSIIDGLGQPQHF.

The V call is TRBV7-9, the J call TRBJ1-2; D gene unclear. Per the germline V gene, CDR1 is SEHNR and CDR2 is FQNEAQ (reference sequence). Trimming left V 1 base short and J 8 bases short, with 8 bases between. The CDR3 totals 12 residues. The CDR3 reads CASSLDQVGYTF. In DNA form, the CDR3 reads TGTGCCAGCAGCTTAGATCAGGTCGGCTACACCTTC.

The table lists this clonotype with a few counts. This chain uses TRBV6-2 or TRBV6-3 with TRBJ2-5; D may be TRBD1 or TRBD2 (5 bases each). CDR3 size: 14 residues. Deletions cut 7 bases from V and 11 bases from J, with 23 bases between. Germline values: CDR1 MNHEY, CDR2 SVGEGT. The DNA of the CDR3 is TGTGCCAGCACCCCTAGAGGGGCGGAAAATGAGCAGTACTTC. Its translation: CASTPRGAENEQYF.

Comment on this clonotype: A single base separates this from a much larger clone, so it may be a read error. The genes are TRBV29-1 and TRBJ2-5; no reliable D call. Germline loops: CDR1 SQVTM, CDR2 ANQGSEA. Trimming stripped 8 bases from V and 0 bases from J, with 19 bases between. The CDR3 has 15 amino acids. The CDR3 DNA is TGCAGCAGCACTAAGGGTAACCGGTACCAAGAGACCCAGTACTTC. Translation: CSSTKGNRYQETQYF. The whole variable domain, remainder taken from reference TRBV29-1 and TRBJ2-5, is SAVISQKPSRDICQRGTSLTIQCQVDSQVTMMFWYRQQPGQSLTLIATANQGSEATYESGFVIDKFPISRPNLTFSTLTVSNMSPEDSSIYLCSSTKGNRYQETQYFGPGTRLLVL.

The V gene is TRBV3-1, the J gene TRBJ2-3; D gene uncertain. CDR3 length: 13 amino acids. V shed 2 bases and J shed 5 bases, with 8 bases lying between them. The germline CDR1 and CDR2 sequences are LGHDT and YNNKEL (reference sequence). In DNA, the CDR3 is TGTGCCAGCAGCCAAATGGTAGGAGATACGCAGTATTTT. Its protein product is CASSQMVGDTQYF.

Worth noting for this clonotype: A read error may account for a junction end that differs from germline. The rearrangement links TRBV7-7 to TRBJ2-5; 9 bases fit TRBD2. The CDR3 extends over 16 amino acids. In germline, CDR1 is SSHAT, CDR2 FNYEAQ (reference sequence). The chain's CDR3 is CASSLAGAALQETRYF. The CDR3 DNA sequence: TGTGCTAGCAGCTTAGCGGGGGCAGCTCTCCAAGAGACCCGGTACTTC. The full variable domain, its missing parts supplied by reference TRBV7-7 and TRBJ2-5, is GAGVSQSPRYKVTKRGQDVTLRCDPISSHATLYWYQQALGQGPEFLTYFNYEAQPDKSGLPSDRFSAERPEGSISTLTIQRTEQRDSAMYRCASSLAGAALQETRYFGPGTRLLVL.

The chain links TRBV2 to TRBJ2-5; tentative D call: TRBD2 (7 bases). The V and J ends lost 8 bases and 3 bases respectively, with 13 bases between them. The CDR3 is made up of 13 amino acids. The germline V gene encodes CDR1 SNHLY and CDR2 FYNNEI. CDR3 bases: TGTGCCAGCGGGGGGGGGCTCGAAGAGACCCAGTACTTC. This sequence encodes CASGGGLEETQYF.

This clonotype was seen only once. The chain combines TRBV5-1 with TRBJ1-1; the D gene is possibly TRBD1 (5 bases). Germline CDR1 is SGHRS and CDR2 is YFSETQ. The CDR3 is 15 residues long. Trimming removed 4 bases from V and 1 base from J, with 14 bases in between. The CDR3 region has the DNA TGCGCCAGCAGCCCGACTCCCGGGACGAACACTGAAGCTTTCTTT. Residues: CASSPTPGTNTEAFF.